This is a list of T cell receptor beta chains from one sample in a study of early T cells in non-severe SARS-CoV-2 infection. TCRdb reprocessed the 5' RACE reads via MiXCR and lists one record per CDR3 protein. This table has approximately 42,000 distinct CDR3 sequences, 6.1% appearing once. Material: whole blood. The receptors originated from an adult who was a healthcare worker with PCR-confirmed SARS-CoV-2 infection or an uninfected control (not recorded which). Each CDR3 is given with its conserved first and last residue. D genes are given only for firm matches. Clone sizes are given selectively: once, few, many, or a class where the clone is expanded.

V gene	clone size	J gene	D gene	CDR3 protein	CDR3 DNA
TRBV20-1	few	TRBJ2-7	TRBD1	CSAKDRGDYEQYF	TGCAGTGCTAAGGACAGGGGAGACTACGAGCAGTACTTC
TRBV6-4	many	TRBJ2-5	TRBD1	CASSEKGGSQETQYF	TGTGCCAGCAGTGAAAAAGGGGGCTCCCAAGAGACCCAGTACTTC
TRBV7-2	many	TRBJ2-1	.	CASSSGSSYNEQFF	TGTGCCAGCAGCTCGGGCAGTTCCTACAATGAGCAGTTCTTC
TRBV29-1	many	TRBJ2-2	TRBD1	CSGRDRNTGELFF	TGCAGCGGCCGGGACAGAAACACCGGGGAGCTGTTTTTT
TRBV4-1	many	TRBJ2-7	TRBD2	CASSQTSGGTRPYEQYF	TGCGCCAGCAGCCAGACTAGCGGGGGGACTCGTCCCTACGAGCAGTACTTC
TRBV6-5	few	TRBJ2-1	.	CASSYSAEWSEEYNEQFF	TGTGCCAGCAGTTACTCCGCCGAGTGGTCGGAGGAATACAATGAGCAGTTCTTC
TRBV20-1	few	TRBJ1-1	.	CSARFETGFTEAFF	TGCAGTGCTAGATTCGAAACAGGGTTCACTGAAGCTTTCTTT
TRBV18	once	TRBJ1-3	.	CASSDVSGNTIYF	TGTGCCAGCTCGGATGTCTCTGGAAACACCATATATTTT
TRBV14	many	TRBJ2-7	.	CASSQDLTSYEQYF	TGTGCCAGCAGCCAAGATCTAACCTCCTACGAGCAGTACTTC
TRBV20-1	.	TRBJ1-1	.	CSAKSVTSDTEAFF	TGCAGTGCTAAATCGGTTACTTCGGACACTGAAGCTTTCTTT
TRBV2	.	TRBJ2-7	.	CASSAWASYEQYF	TGTGCCAGCAGTGCTTGGGCCTCCTACGAGCAGTACTTC